Below, one T cell receptor beta chain is given with its context. One junction end disagrees with the germline gene, perhaps due to a read error. The data belong to a study of CD8 T cells in Susac syndrome. Random hexamers served to reverse transcribe roughly 0.45 to 1 ug RNA. TCRdb reprocessed the immunoSEQ multiplex PCR reads with MiXCR, giving one entry per CDR3 protein. The data show approximately 77,000 distinct CDR3 sequences, roughly 91% seen once. This receptor was taken from a human donor with Susac syndrome. Sequenced: CD4+ T cells from PBMCs.

CDR3 loop: CASSLGTGNYEQYF. As DNA, the CDR3 is TGTGCTAGCAGCCTTGGGACAGGGAACTACGAGCAGTACTTC. The V call is TRBV7-7, the J call TRBJ2-7; 9 bases agree with TRBD1. Germline V gene data show CDR1 as SSHAT and CDR2 as FNYEAQ (reference sequence). This CDR3 comprises 14 residues. Using reference TRBV7-7 and TRBJ2-7 for the parts outside the CDR3, the full variable domain is GAGVSQSPRYKVTKRGQDVTLRCDPISSHATLYWYQQALGQGPEFLTYFNYEAQPDKSGLPSDRFSAERPEGSISTLTIQRTEQRDSAMYRCASSLGTGNYEQYFGPGTRLTVT.